Given below is one T cell receptor beta chain in context. These data are taken from a study of OX40 agonist ivuxolimab in advanced cancers. The CDR3 totals 13 residues. With 7 bases removed from V and 4 bases from J, the gap between germline ends came to 14 bases. CDR1 MNHEY and CDR2 SVGAGI come from the germline V gene. Generated by immunoSEQ multiplex PCR, the TCRdb table keeps only in-frame clones and is missing some. The sample includes tens of thousands of clones, 87% of them seen just once. The receptor was derived from an adult with an advanced solid tumor such as melanoma, head and neck, liver or kidney cancer. This specimen was CD4+ or CD8+ T cells sorted from blood, taken in a trial of the OX40 agonist ivuxolimab. The chain combines TRBV6-5 with TRBJ2-7; either TRBD1 or TRBD2 may fit D (5 bases each). CDR3 sequence reads: CASIRDGGYEQYF. The CDR3 DNA is TGTGCCAGCATAAGGGACGGAGGATACGAGCAGTACTTC.